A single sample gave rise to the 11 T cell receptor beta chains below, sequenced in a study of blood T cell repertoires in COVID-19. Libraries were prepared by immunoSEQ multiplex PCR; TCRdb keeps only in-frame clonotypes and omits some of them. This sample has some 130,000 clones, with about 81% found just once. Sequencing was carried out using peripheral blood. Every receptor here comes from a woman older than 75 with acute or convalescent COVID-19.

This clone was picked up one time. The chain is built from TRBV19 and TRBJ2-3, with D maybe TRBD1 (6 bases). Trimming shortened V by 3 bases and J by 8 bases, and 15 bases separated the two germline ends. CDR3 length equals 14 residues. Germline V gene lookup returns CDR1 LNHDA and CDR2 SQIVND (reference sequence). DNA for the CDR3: TGTGCCAGTAGTATCCGGGACATTGCGGCTACGCAGTATTTT. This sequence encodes CASSIRDIAATQYF.

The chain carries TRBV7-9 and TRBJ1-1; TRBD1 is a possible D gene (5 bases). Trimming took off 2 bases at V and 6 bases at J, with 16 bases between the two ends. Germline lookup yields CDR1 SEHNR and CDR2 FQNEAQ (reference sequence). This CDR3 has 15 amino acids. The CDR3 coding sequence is TGTGCCAGCAGCTTATGGCAGGACAAAGGGGCTGAAGCTTTCTTT. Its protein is CASSLWQDKGAEAFF.

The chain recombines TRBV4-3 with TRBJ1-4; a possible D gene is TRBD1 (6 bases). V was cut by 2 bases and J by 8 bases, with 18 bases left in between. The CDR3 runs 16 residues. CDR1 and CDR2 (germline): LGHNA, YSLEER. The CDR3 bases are TGCGCCAGCAGCCAAAATGGGGGGGGGCTCGGAGAAAAACTGTTTTTT. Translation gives CASSQNGGGLGEKLFF.

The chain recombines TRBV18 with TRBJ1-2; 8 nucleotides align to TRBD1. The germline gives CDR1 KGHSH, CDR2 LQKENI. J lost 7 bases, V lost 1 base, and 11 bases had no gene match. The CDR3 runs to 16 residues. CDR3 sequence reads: CASSPRNNQGAIGYTF. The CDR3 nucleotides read TGTGCCAGCTCACCACGGAATAACCAGGGGGCGATTGGCTACACCTTC.

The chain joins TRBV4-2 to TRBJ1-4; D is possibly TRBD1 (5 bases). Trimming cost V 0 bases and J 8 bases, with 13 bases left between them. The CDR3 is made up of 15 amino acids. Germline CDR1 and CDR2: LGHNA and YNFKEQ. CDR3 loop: CASSQEGGLWEKLFF. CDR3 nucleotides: TGTGCCAGCAGCCAAGAGGGGGGTTTATGGGAAAAACTGTTTTTT.

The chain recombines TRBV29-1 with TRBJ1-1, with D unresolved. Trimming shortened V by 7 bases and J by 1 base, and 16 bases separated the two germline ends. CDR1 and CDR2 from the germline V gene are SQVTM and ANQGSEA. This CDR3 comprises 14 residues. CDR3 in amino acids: CSDKAGGENTEAFF. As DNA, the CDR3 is TGCAGCGATAAGGCCGGCGGAGAGAACACTGAAGCTTTCTTT.

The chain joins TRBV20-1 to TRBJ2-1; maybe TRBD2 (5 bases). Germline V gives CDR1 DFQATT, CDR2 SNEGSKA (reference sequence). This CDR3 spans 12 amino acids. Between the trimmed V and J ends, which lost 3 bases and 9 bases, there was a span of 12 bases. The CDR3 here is CSASVAGVEQFF. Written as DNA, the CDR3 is TGCAGTGCTAGTGTAGCCGGGGTTGAGCAGTTCTTC.

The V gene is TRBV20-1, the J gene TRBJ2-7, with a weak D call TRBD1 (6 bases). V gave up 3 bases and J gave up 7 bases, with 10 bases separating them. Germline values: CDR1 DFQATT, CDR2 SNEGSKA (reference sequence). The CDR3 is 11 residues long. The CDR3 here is CSASRDIEQYF. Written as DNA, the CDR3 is TGCAGTGCTAGTAGGGACATAGAGCAGTACTTC.

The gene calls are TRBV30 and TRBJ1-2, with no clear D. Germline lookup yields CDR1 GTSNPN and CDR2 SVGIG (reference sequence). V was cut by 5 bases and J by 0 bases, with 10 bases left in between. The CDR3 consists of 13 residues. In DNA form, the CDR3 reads TGTGCCTGGGATTTAAAAACTAACTATGGCTACACCTTC. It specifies CAWDLKTNYGYTF.

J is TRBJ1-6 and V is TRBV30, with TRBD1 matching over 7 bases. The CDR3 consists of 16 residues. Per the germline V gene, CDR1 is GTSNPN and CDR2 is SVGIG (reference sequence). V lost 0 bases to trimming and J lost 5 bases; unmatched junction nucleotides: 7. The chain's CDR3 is CAWSVRGGGNNSPLHF. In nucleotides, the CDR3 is TGTGCCTGGAGTGTACGTGGAGGGGGCAATAATTCACCCCTCCACTTT.

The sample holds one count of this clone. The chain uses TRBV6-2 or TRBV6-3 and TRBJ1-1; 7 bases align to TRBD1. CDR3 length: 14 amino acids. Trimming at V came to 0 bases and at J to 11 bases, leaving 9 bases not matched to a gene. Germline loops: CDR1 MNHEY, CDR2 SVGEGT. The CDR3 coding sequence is TGTGCCAGCAGTTACTCGGCAGGGGGAGGTCAGGCTTTCTTT. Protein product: CASSYSAGGGQAFF.